This T cell receptor beta chain came from a study of blood T cell repertoires in COVID-19. Original analysis: Reference gene primer amplification gave estimated nucleated cell counts. Repertoires were generated with immunoSEQ multiplex PCR, while TCRdb's copy carries only in-frame clones and drops some. The V and J calls and clone size were taken over from that table, and D and trimming were inferred from the DNA. This table has 39,000 or so clones, 89% appearing once. Germline V lookup: CDR1 SGHDT, CDR2 YYEEEE. J lost 5 bases, V lost 5 bases, and 16 bases had no gene match. The CDR3 runs 18 residues. This clone is a singleton in its sample.

The chain couples TRBV5-6 to TRBJ2-2; 9 bases are a match to TRBD2. This clonotype was sampled from a human donor in a cohort sampled during active COVID-19. Sequenced material: peripheral blood. The CDR3 sequence is CASRLTIGGGAGTGELFF. The DNA for the CDR3 is TGTGCCAGCAGACTGACTATCGGCGGGGGGGCCGGAACCGGGGAGCTGTTTTTT.